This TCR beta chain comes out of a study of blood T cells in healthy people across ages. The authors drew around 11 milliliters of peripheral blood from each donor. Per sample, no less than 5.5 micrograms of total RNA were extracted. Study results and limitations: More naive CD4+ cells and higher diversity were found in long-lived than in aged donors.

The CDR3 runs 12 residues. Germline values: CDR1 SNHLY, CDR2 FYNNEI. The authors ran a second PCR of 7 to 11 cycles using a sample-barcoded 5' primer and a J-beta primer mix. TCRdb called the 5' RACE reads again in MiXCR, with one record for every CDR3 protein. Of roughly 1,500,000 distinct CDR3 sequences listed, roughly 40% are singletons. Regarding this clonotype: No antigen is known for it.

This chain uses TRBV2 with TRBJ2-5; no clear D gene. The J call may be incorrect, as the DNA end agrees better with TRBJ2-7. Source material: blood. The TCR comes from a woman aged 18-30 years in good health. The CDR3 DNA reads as TGTGCCAGCACCCAGGAAACCTACGAGCAGTACTTC. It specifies CASTQETYEQYF.